The TCR beta chain described here comes from a study of cytomegalovirus exposure and HLA in healthy donors. Germline-derived CDR1 and CDR2 are LGHNA and YNFKEQ. The CDR3 sequence is 17 residues long. With V trimmed by 3 bases and J by 2 bases, 9 bases remained unmatched. Study outcomes and limitations: In a later analysis, across HLA loci, associated TCR counts were highest for DRB1, lowest for HLA-C.

A word on this clone: Its antigen remains unidentified.

The PCR used 60 Vbeta and 13 Jbeta primers. TCRdb's copy holds only in-frame clones and misses some; the assay was immunoSEQ multiplex PCR. The sample holds approximately 210,000 clones; 77% are singletons and the top ten take approximately 2%. The chain employs TRBV4-2 and TRBJ2-2, with 7 bases fitting TRBD2. The sequenced material came from PBMCs. The sequence came from a woman aged 25 to 39 in good health and CMV-seropositive. CDR3 sequence (DNA): TGTGCCAGCAGCCAGCTAAGCGGGACCCGAAACACCGGGGAGCTGTTTTTT. This gives the protein CASSQLSGTRNTGELFF.